The present T cell receptor (beta chain) was sequenced within a study of brain T cells in children with intractable seizures. Clones were sequenced by immunoSEQ multiplex PCR, and TCRdb holds only the in-frame ones, with some missing. The sample contains some 64,000 clones, 95% to 97% of which appear only once. The sequence derives from a boy in the first two years of life with focal cortical dysplasia and intractable seizures. The sample in question was peripheral blood, obtained at surgery.

Written as DNA, the CDR3 is TGCGCCAGCAGCTTGGGGGCAGATGGCTACACCTTC. It codes for CASSLGADGYTF. This chain uses TRBV5-1 with TRBJ1-2; the D is unclear. V lost 0 bases to trimming and J lost 6 bases, with 6 bases between them. The CDR3 length is 12 residues. In germline, CDR1 is SGHRS, CDR2 YFSETQ.